Following are 11 T cell receptor beta chains from one sample sequenced in a study of T cell changes during pregnancy in multiple sclerosis. Sequencing used immunoSEQ multiplex PCR; TCRdb keeps in-frame clones, though not all of them. This sample has 80,000 to 95,000 clones, with around 95% found just once. This specimen was peripheral blood, taken in the third trimester of pregnancy. The origin of the receptors is a female donor in good health, enrolled as a control in a pregnancy study.

This clone appeared once. CDR3 nucleotide sequence: TGTGCCAGCAGTGAAGTGGGACAGGGCGACACAGATACGCAGTATTTT. Protein product: CASSEVGQGDTDTQYF. V usage is TRBV6-1 and J usage is TRBJ2-3; 9 bases agree with TRBD1. This CDR3 is built from 16 residues. Losses at the gene ends were 1 base for V and 2 bases for J; bases not matched to a gene: 4. Per the germline V gene, CDR1 is MNHNS and CDR2 is SASEGT.

This CDR3 is CASSRGAGTNEQYF. The CDR3 nucleotides read TGTGCCAGCTCCCGTGGGGCCGGGACAAATGAGCAGTACTTC. This chain links TRBV6-5 with TRBJ2-7; tentatively, D is TRBD1 (6 bases). Trimming cost V 8 bases and J 7 bases, with 21 bases left between them. The CDR3 has 14 amino acids. Germline-derived CDR1 and CDR2 are MNHEY and SVGAGI.

V is TRBV6-5 and J is TRBJ1-4; D unresolved. Per the germline V gene, CDR1 is MNHEY and CDR2 is SVGAGI. V was cut by 4 bases and J by 8 bases, with 20 bases left in between. CDR3 length: 16 residues. CDR3 DNA sequence: TGTGCCAGCAGTTCAGGACGGCTTCGGGGATTAGAAAAACTGTTTTTT. It yields the protein CASSSGRLRGLEKLFF.

The chain employs TRBV5-1 and TRBJ1-5; 7 bases agree with TRBD1. The V and J ends lost 0 bases and 6 bases, in that order; junction bases with no gene match: 3. In germline, CDR1 is SGHRS, CDR2 YFSETQ. The CDR3 is 14 residues long. This CDR3 reads CASSLAAGGQPQHF. The CDR3 coding sequence is TGCGCCAGCAGCTTGGCGGCAGGGGGTCAGCCCCAGCATTTT. Drawing the rest from reference TRBV5-1 and TRBJ1-5, the complete variable domain is KAGVTQTPRYLIKTRGQQVTLSCSPISGHRSVSWYQQTPGQGLQFLFEYFSETQRNKGNFPGRFSGRQFSNSRSEMNVSTLELGDSALYLCASSLAAGGQPQHFGDGTRLSIL.

The V call is TRBV21-1, the J call TRBJ2-6; whether TRBD1, the table's D call, matches the DNA was not checked. TRBV21-1 is given as a pseudogene. The CDR3 covers 19 residues. The CDR3 DNA follows: TGTGCCAGCGTAGCCCCCCCGGACAGGGAAAACTCTGGGGCCAACGTCCTGACTTTC. This codes for CASVAPPDRENSGANVLTF.

The chain couples TRBV15 to TRBJ2-1; 10 positions agree with TRBD1. Germline V gene data show CDR1 as LNHNV and CDR2 as YYDKDF (reference sequence). V trimming: 5 bases; J trimming: 6 bases; junction bases outside the gene matches: 7. The CDR3 runs to 15 residues. CDR3 in amino acids: CATSVRDRGFNEQFF. DNA for the CDR3: TGTGCCACCAGCGTCCGGGACAGGGGATTCAATGAGCAGTTCTTC.

The chain joins TRBV28 to TRBJ2-4; the match to TRBD1 covers 7 bases. CDR3 size: 17 residues. Unmatched junction bases numbered 12, after V lost 3 bases and J lost 4 bases. CDR1 and CDR2 (germline): MDHEN, SYDVKM. CDR3 amino acids: CASSLWVGGQRKNIQYF. CDR3 nucleotide sequence: TGTGCCAGCAGTTTGTGGGTAGGGGGACAGAGAAAAAACATTCAGTACTTC.

V and J are TRBV4-1 and TRBJ1-3, with D possibly TRBD1 on 5 matching bases. CDR3 length: 16 amino acids. Germline loops: CDR1 MGHRA, CDR2 YSYEKL. Trimming cost V 0 bases and J 1 base, with 10 bases left between them. The CDR3 coding sequence is TGCGCCAGCAGCCAAGAAGGAGCAGGGTCTGGAAACACCATATATTTT. Its translation: CASSQEGAGSGNTIYF.

The chain has TRBV7-6 and TRBJ2-1; perhaps TRBD2 as D (5 bases). This CDR3 comprises 14 residues. V shed 0 bases and J shed 3 bases, with 6 bases lying between them. The V gene's germline CDR1 is SGHVS and CDR2 FNYEAQ. CDR3 in amino acids: CASSLAGDYNEQFF. As DNA, the CDR3 is TGTGCCAGCAGCTTAGCGGGAGACTACAATGAGCAGTTCTTC.

The genes are TRBV7-9 and TRBJ1-3, with a weak D call TRBD1 (6 bases). Germline V CDR1 and CDR2: SEHNR, FQNEAQ (reference sequence). V gave up 6 bases and J gave up 2 bases, with 14 bases separating them. The CDR3 totals 15 residues. This CDR3 reads CASSYRTEAGNTIYF. In DNA form, the CDR3 reads TGTGCCAGCAGTTACCGGACAGAGGCTGGAAACACCATATATTTT. The whole variable domain, filled in from reference TRBV7-9 and TRBJ1-3, reads DTGVSQNPRHKITKRGQNVTFRCDPISEHNRLYWYRQTLGQGPEFLTYFQNEAQLEKSRLLSDRFSAERPKGSFSTLEIQRTEQGDSAMYLCASSYRTEAGNTIYFGEGSWLTVV.

In this sample, this clone turned up once. The chain couples TRBV4-1 to TRBJ2-3; TRBD2 matches at 10 bases. V was pared by 0 bases and J by 4 bases, with 7 bases of the junction left unmatched. Germline V gives CDR1 MGHRA, CDR2 YSYEKL. This CDR3 spans 17 amino acids. The CDR3 nucleotides are TGCGCCAGCAGCCAAGAAGCTAGCGGGAGCGTCGCAGATACGCAGTATTTT. Its translation is CASSQEASGSVADTQYF.